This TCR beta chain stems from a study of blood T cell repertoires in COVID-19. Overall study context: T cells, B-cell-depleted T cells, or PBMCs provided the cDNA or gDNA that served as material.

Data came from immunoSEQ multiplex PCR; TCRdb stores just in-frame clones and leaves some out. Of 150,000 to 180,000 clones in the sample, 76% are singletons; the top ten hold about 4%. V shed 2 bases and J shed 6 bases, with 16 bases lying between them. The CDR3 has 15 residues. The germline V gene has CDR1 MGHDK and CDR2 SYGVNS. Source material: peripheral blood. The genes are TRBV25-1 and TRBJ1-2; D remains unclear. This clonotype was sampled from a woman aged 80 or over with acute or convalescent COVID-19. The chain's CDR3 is CASSEIGTVINGYTF. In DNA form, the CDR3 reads TGTGCCAGCAGTGAAATAGGAACAGTGATCAATGGCTACACCTTC.